This note documents a single T cell receptor beta chain sequence. CDR1 and CDR2 from the germline V gene are MGHRA and YSYEKL. V trimming: 0 bases; J trimming: 4 bases; junction bases outside the gene matches: 2. This CDR3 contains 14 residues. These data originate in a study of cytomegalovirus exposure and HLA in healthy donors. Profiling relied on immunoSEQ multiplex PCR, and the TCRdb table lists in-frame clones only, not all of them. The data hold tens of thousands of clones, with approximately 88% observed a single time. The V call is TRBV4-1, the J call TRBJ1-2; 7 positions agree with TRBD1. The sequenced sample was PBMCs. The sequence was obtained from a woman between 18 and 30 years old in good health and CMV-seropositive. For the CDR3, the DNA is TGCGCCAGCAGCCAAGATAACAGGGGCTATGGCTACACCTTC. This translates into CASSQDNRGYGYTF.